This T cell receptor (beta chain) stems from a study of cytomegalovirus exposure and HLA in healthy donors. Concerning this clone itself: Antigen: not known.

Findings and caveats of the study: Cytomegalovirus status was reportedly diagnosed by the classifier with high specificity and sensitivity. As a later analysis showed, a missense DCLRE1C variant was linked to trimming of TCR beta V- and J-genes. Most of the CMV-associated TCR beta chains (in a later analysis) appeared to be HLA-restricted.

CDR3 length: 16 amino acids. Germline trimming cut 5 bases from V and 0 bases from J; bases unmatched to any gene: 7. From germline, CDR1 is KGHSH and CDR2 LQKENI. It was with 60 Vbeta and 13 Jbeta primers that the PCR ran. Some clones are missing from TCRdb's copy, which holds only in-frame ones; the method was immunoSEQ multiplex PCR. The data show roughly 70,000 clones, roughly four fifths seen once. The V call is TRBV18, the J call TRBJ1-5, with 7 bases that match TRBD1. This receptor was taken from a man between 50 and 59 years old in good health and CMV-seronegative. The source material was PBMCs. The CDR3 DNA sequence: TGTGCCAGCTCATCTCAGGGGGTCGGTAGCAATCAGCCCCAGCATTTT. Translated, it gives CASSSQGVGSNQPQHF.